Following are 21 T cell receptor beta chains from one sample sequenced in a study of tumor-infiltrating lymphocytes in primary liver carcinoma (dated by TCRdb to the late 2010s). TCRdb names Illumina HiSeq 2500 as the instrument used. Using a constant-region primer and ProtoScript II reverse transcriptase, TCRbeta-specific cDNA was reverse-transcribed from about 460 ng total RNA. Three nested multiplex PCR rounds, following a slightly modified ARM-PCR procedure, were used to build the TCRbeta libraries. Each of the first two PCR rounds ran for approximately 10 cycles using multiplex TRBV1-TRBV30 forward primers together with a Cbeta reverse primer. The raw public data were reprocessed by TCRdb itself: fastp quality trimming at Q25, MiXCR clonotype calling, in-frame beta chains only. Every CDR3 protein is listed once, alongside the most common genes and DNA of its rows. The sample data list over 250,000 distinct CDR3 sequences, and 50% to 60% of these were observed just once. The ten largest clones add up to approximately 15% of the sample.

RNA from unsorted whole blood was extracted with TRIzol reagent, and germline DNA was obtained with the DNeasy Blood & Tissue kit. What was sequenced was peripheral blood. All receptors come from a woman aged 30 to 39 with primary liver carcinoma and hepatitis B virus infection.

For this clonotype: A read error may explain this, as a much larger clone is one base away. The chain uses TRBV4-3 and TRBJ2-5; TRBD2 is a possible D gene (6 bases). The CDR3 loop spans 16 amino acids. Germline V gene sequence: CDR1 LGHNA, CDR2 YSLEER. The CDR3 coding sequence is TGCGCCAGCGGCCAAGATCATCGGGGAGGCGCAGAGACCCAGTACTTC. Its translation is CASGQDHRGGAETQYF.

As concerns this clonotype: A clone one base away is much larger, so this may be a read error. The CDR3 carries no conserved terminal phenylalanine or tryptophan, so it likely arises from a read error. J is TRBJ2-1 and V is TRBV10-3; 10 bases agree with TRBD2. There are 14 residues in the CDR3. J gave up 8 bases and V 4 bases, and 5 bases lay outside the gene matches. CDR1 ENHRY and CDR2 SYGVKD come from the germline V gene. The CDR3 bases are TGTGCCATCAGTGGATCTAGCGGGAGCGATGAGCAGTTCATC. This translates into CAISGSSGSDEQFI.

The chain employs TRBV7-9 and TRBJ1-1; D gene unclear. V lost 1 base, J lost 2 bases, and 8 bases lay in between. Germline lookup yields CDR1 SEHNR and CDR2 FQNEAQ (reference sequence). The CDR3 extends over 14 amino acids. The CDR3 spells CASSLELGNTEAFF. CDR3 bases: TGTGCCAGCAGCTTAGAGCTGGGAAACACTGAAGCTTTCTTT.

This clonotype was counted ten times or more. V and J are TRBV6-5 and TRBJ1-2; D perhaps matches TRBD1 (6 bases). Trimming pared 4 bases from V and 5 bases from J, leaving 17 bases between. The CDR3 covers 15 residues. Germline V lookup: CDR1 MNHEY, CDR2 SVGAGI. CDR3 residues: CASSSLGQLFYGYTF. The DNA of the CDR3 is TGTGCCAGCAGTTCGCTTGGACAGCTGTTTTATGGCTACACCTTC.

For this clonotype: One base away lies a much larger clone, so this may be a sequencing read error. The chain couples TRBV5-5 to TRBJ2-6; D might be TRBD2 (6 bases). The CDR3 has 15 amino acids. Germline V gives CDR1 SGHKS, CDR2 YYEKEE (reference sequence). CDR3 residues: CASSLGDSGANVPTF. DNA for the CDR3: TGTGCCAGCAGCTTGGGGGACTCTGGGGCCAACGTCCCGACTTTC.

V and J are TRBV4-3 and TRBJ2-7; a possible D gene is TRBD2 (6 bases). CDR3 length equals 16 residues. V lost 0 bases to trimming and J lost 0 bases, with 12 bases between them. From germline, CDR1 is LGHNA and CDR2 YSLEER. CDR3: CASSQDSGPSSYEQYF. Written as DNA, the CDR3 is TGCGCCAGCAGCCAAGATAGCGGCCCTAGCTCCTACGAGCAGTACTTC.

The chain recombines TRBV28 with TRBJ2-1; 15 nucleotides match TRBD2. The CDR3 sequence is 16 residues long. V dropped 6 bases and J dropped 4; count of bases not matched to a gene: 4. Germline loops: CDR1 MDHEN, CDR2 SYDVKM. CDR3 sequence reads: CASRKGLAGGYNEQFF. The CDR3 nucleotides read TGTGCCAGCAGGAAAGGACTAGCGGGAGGGTACAATGAGCAGTTCTTC.

The chain joins TRBV12-5 to TRBJ2-2; 10 bases align to TRBD1. Trimming removed 1 base from V and 4 bases from J; junction bases left unmatched: 6. Germline V gives CDR1 LGHNT, CDR2 FRNRAP. The CDR3 runs 17 residues. The CDR3 is CASGLALRTGGTGELFF. The DNA of the CDR3 is TGTGCTAGTGGTTTGGCATTAAGGACAGGGGGCACCGGGGAGCTGTTTTTT.

V and J are TRBV10-2 and TRBJ2-1; 12 nucleotides line up with TRBD2. V was pared by 10 bases and J by 9 bases, with 10 bases of the junction left unmatched. Germline CDR1 WSHSY, CDR2 SAAADI. This CDR3 region has 14 residues. CDR3 protein: CATRLAGGNSEQFF. In DNA form, the CDR3 reads TGCGCCACCCGCCTAGCGGGAGGGAACAGTGAGCAGTTCTTC.

Comment on this clonotype: One end of the junction fails to match germline, which may point to a read error. DNA of the CDR3: TGCAGCGCAGGTCGGAGGGGCACCGGTGAGCTGTTTTTT. Protein: CSAGRRGTGELFF. The chain has TRBV29-1 and TRBJ2-2; weak D call: TRBD2 (6 bases). This CDR3 region has 13 residues. Germline lookup yields CDR1 SQVTM and CDR2 ANQGSEA.

This clonotype was seen at least ten times. V and J are TRBV6-1 and TRBJ2-1, with TRBD2 matching 7 bases. Germline lookup yields CDR1 MNHNS and CDR2 SASEGT. The ends lost 1 base at V and 3 bases at J; junction bases unmatched: 3. The CDR3 sequence is 15 residues long. The CDR3 protein is CASSEVAGVYNEQFF. CDR3 coding DNA: TGTGCCAGCAGTGAAGTGGCGGGAGTCTACAATGAGCAGTTCTTC.

Note on this clonotype: Being one base from a much bigger clone, this may be a read error. V gene TRBV29-1 combines with J gene TRBJ2-7; the D gene is possibly TRBD1 (6 bases). Germline values: CDR1 SQVTM, CDR2 ANQGSEA. CDR3 size: 12 residues. The CDR3 region has the DNA TGCGGCGTTGGTACAGGGTTGGGTGAGCAGTACTTC. Encoded protein: CGVGTGLGEQYF.

V gene TRBV6-1 combines with J gene TRBJ1-1; D unclear. The CDR3 is 14 residues long. Germline CDR1 is MNHNS and CDR2 is SASEGT. The V end was cut by 5 bases, the J end by 2 bases, with 12 bases between. CDR3 sequence reads: CASSKDLSNTEAFF. The CDR3 DNA reads as TGTGCCAGCAGTAAGGACCTATCAAACACTGAAGCTTTCTTT.

In regard to this clonotype: Possible read error: a much larger clone is one base away. The V and J genes are TRBV7-8 and TRBJ2-5, with no clear D. Germline lookup yields CDR1 SGHVS and CDR2 FQNEAQ. Trimming cost V 4 bases and J 3 bases, with 15 bases left between them. The CDR3 runs 15 residues. The CDR3 coding sequence is TGTGCCAGCAGCTCGTCGAGAGTGTATGAAGAGACCCAGTACTTC. Protein sequence: CASSSSRVYEETQYF.

The CDR3 bases are TGTGCCTCCAGGGGGACTATTAAGTTAGGCACCGGGGAGCTGTTTTTT. Protein sequence: CASRGTIKLGTGELFF. The chain uses TRBV6-1 and TRBJ2-2; either TRBD1 or TRBD2 may fit D (7 bases each). Per the germline V gene, CDR1 is MNHNS and CDR2 is SASEGT. V lost 11 bases and J 4 bases, leaving 23 bases between the germline ends. The CDR3 is 16 amino acids.

V and J are TRBV6-2 or TRBV6-3 and TRBJ2-2, with TRBD2 matching 13 bases. Germline CDR1 is MNHEY and CDR2 is SVGEGT. This CDR3 is 20 amino acids long. Unmatched junction bases numbered 15, after V lost 4 bases and J lost 4 bases. The DNA of the CDR3 is TGTGCCAGCAGTTCCGGGACTAGCGGGAATCTAAGACCACTCACCGGGGAGCTGTTTTTT. This codes for CASSSGTSGNLRPLTGELFF.

As for this clonotype: Compared with germline, one end of the junction differs, possibly owing to a read error. The rearrangement joins TRBV6-1 to TRBJ1-5; D is unclear. Germline values: CDR1 MNHNS, CDR2 SASEGT. The CDR3 loop spans 14 amino acids. The CDR3 bases are TGTGTCAGCAGTGAAGGTTTCAGCAATCAGCCCCAGCATTTT. It is translated as CVSSEGFSNQPQHF.

Concerning this clonotype itself: A junction end diverges from the germline sequence, so it may reflect a read error. The gene calls are TRBV5-6 and TRBJ2-2, with a tentative D call TRBD2 (5 bases). Per germline, CDR1 SGHDT and CDR2 YYEEEE. The CDR3 covers 15 residues. The CDR3 sequence is CASSMAPKVTGELFF. The CDR3 bases are TGTGCCAGCAGCATGGCACCCAAAGTCACCGGGGAGCTGTTTTTC.

The chain is built from TRBV10-3 and TRBJ2-1, with D possibly matching TRBD2 (5 bases). Looked up from germline, CDR1 is ENHRY and CDR2 is SYGVKD. Trimming left V 5 bases short and J 7 bases short, with 18 bases between. CDR3 size: 15 residues. The CDR3 bases are TGTGCCATCAGTCGGACTTTTTCAGGAGAAAATGAGCAGTTCTTC. Protein: CAISRTFSGENEQFF.

V is TRBV4-3 and J is TRBJ1-5; D might be TRBD1 (5 bases). The DNA end is a closer match to TRBJ2-3, so the J assignment may be wrong. CDR1 is LGHNA and CDR2 is YSLEER in the germline V gene. The CDR3 totals 15 residues. The CDR3 is CASSQGFRGNQPQYF. The CDR3 DNA reads as TGCGCCAGCAGCCAGGGATTTAGGGGCAATCAGCCCCAGTATTTT.

About this clonotype: Germline and junction disagree at one end, which may indicate a read error. The J gene is TRBJ1-1, the V gene TRBV5-4, with 11 bases matching TRBD1. In germline, CDR1 is SGHNT, CDR2 YYREEE (reference sequence). The CDR3 consists of 14 residues. CDR3 amino acids: CASRGTGGKTVAFF. The DNA of the CDR3 is TGTGCCAGCAGGGGGACAGGGGGGAAGACTGTAGCTTTCTTT.